Detailed here is one T cell receptor beta chain. J was trimmed by 5 bases and V by 4 bases; bases with no gene match: 4. The CDR3 runs 15 residues. The germline gives CDR1 LNHDA, CDR2 SQIVND (reference sequence). Survey-level TCR beta sequencing used the immunoSEQ assay. Generated by immunoSEQ multiplex PCR, the TCRdb table keeps only in-frame clones and is missing some. The sample lists 55,000 to 70,000 clones; about 93% were seen once. V gene TRBV19 combines with J gene TRBJ2-2, with TRBD1 identical over 10 bases. This clonotype was obtained from a man aged 40-55 years with rheumatoid arthritis. Sequences were obtained from PBMCs. CDR3 amino acids: CASSTRDRGTGELFF. For the CDR3, the DNA is TGTGCCAGTAGTACCCGGGACAGGGGTACCGGGGAGCTGTTTTTT.